Listed here is a single T cell receptor (beta chain). Other DNA sequences of this sample code for an identical CDR3. The Seattle site enrolled patients during active infection and followed them longitudinally. The sample comes from a study of blood T cell repertoires in COVID-19. At the level of the study: Acute-phase and convalescent COVID-19 samples originated in the United States, Italy and Spain. PBMCs, B-cell-depleted T cells, or T cells were the source of the cDNA or gDNA that made up the material.

There are 14 residues in the CDR3. V dropped 0 bases and J dropped 4 bases, with 8 bases sitting between them. Germline V gives CDR1 SGDLS, CDR2 YYNGEE. Authors' analysis steps: The authors estimated nucleated cell counts from reference gene primer amplification. Sequencing was performed with immunoSEQ multiplex PCR; in TCRdb, only in-frame clones are kept and a portion is missing. Clone size and V and J calls were adopted from that table, with D and trimming inferred from the DNA. The sample contains about 150,000 clones, approximately 91% of which appear only once. This TCR was recovered from a man between 18 and 35 years old with COVID-19, enrolled during active disease. The specimen was peripheral blood. The chain is built from TRBV9 and TRBJ2-1; no clear D. CDR3 nucleotide sequence: TGTGCCAGCAGCGTAGGGCCAGGATACAATGAGCAGTTCTTC. This translates into CASSVGPGYNEQFF.